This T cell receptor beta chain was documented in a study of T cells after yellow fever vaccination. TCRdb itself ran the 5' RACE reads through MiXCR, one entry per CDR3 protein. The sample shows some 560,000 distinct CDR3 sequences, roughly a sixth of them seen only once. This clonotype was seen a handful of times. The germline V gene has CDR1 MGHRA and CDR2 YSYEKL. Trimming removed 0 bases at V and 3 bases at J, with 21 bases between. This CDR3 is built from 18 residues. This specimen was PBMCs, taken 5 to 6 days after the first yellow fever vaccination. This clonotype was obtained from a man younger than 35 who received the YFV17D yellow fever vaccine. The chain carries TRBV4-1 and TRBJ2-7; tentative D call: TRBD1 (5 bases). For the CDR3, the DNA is TGCGCCAGCAGCCAAGACAAGACACTGGGCAGGGAAGGCTACGAGCAGTACTTC. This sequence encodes CASSQDKTLGREGYEQYF.